A single sample is the source of the 6 T cell receptor beta chains below, sequenced in a study of blood T cells in healthy people across ages. The authors ran a second PCR of about 7 to 11 cycles using a sample-barcoded 5' primer and a J-beta primer mix. TCRdb reprocessed the 5' RACE reads via MiXCR and lists one record per CDR3 protein. The sample carries about 1,800,000 distinct CDR3 sequences, 28% recorded once. The sequencing sample was made of blood. These receptors were obtained from a woman in her twenties or thirties in good health.

In its sample, this clonotype was seen a few times. The chain is built from TRBV2 and TRBJ2-6; D might be TRBD1 (5 bases). Trimming shortened V by 5 bases and J by 4 bases, and 15 bases separated the two germline ends. CDR1 is SNHLY, CDR2 FYNNEI, per germline. The CDR3 contains 16 residues. CDR3 nucleotides: TGTGCCAGCAGTCTCTTTCAGGGAACCGGGGCCAACGTCCTGACTTTC. Translating gives CASSLFQGTGANVLTF.

This clonotype has at least ten counts. This chain links TRBV20-1 with TRBJ2-1; D remains unclear. The CDR3 spans 11 residues. Germline CDR1 is DFQATT and CDR2 is SNEGSKA (reference sequence). V dropped 4 bases and J dropped 8 bases, with 9 bases sitting between them. This chain's CDR3 is CSAKYIDEQFF. DNA of the CDR3: TGCAGTGCTAAATACATCGATGAGCAGTTCTTC.

About this clonotype itself: An end of the junction differs from the germline gene, which may be a read error. The rearrangement uses TRBV7-9 and TRBJ2-5, with 7 bases aligning to TRBD1. CDR3 size: 14 residues. Germline V gene data show CDR1 as SEHNR and CDR2 as FQNEAQ (reference sequence). CDR3 DNA: TGTGCCAGCAGCCAGGGGACAGCCCAAGAGCCCCAGTACTTC. Its translation is CASSQGTAQEPQYF.

The chain combines TRBV27 with TRBJ2-1; 9 bases match TRBD1. With V trimmed by 5 bases and J by 11 bases, 10 bases remained unmatched. Germline V gene lookup returns CDR1 MNHEY and CDR2 SMNVEV (reference sequence). The CDR3 spans 14 residues. The CDR3 region is CASSAGTGIGKQFF. CDR3 sequence (DNA): TGTGCCAGCAGTGCCGGGACAGGGATCGGGAAGCAGTTCTTC.

This clonotype has a single count. This CDR3 is CASTPDGQNTGELFF. In DNA form, the CDR3 reads TGTGCCAGCACCCCGGACGGGCAGAACACCGGGGAGCTGTTTTTT. This sequence joins TRBV7-3 and TRBJ2-2; no firm D call. Germline CDR1 SGHTA, CDR2 FQGTGA. The CDR3 contains 15 residues. V shed 7 bases and J shed 1 base, with 13 bases lying between them.

In its sample, this clonotype was seen a few times. The V and J genes are TRBV7-3 and TRBJ2-7, with a tentative D call TRBD1 (7 bases). V was pared by 8 bases and J by 0 bases, with 11 bases between. Looked up from germline, CDR1 is SGHTA and CDR2 is FQGTGA. The CDR3 runs 13 residues. CDR3 bases: TGTGCCAGCGCGGAGGGGGCCTCCTACGAGCAGTACTTC. Protein sequence: CASAEGASYEQYF.